A single sample gave rise to the 28 T cell receptor beta chains below, sequenced in a study of control samples from healthy donors and cancer patients. The table came from immunoSEQ multiplex PCR; TCRdb's copy has only in-frame clones and leaves some out. Of about 150,000 clones listed, approximately 91% are singletons. Sequenced sample: blood. The receptors shown here come from a man aged 30-40 years in good health.

This chain uses TRBV18 with TRBJ1-5, with D tentatively TRBD1 (6 bases). Germline V gene sequence: CDR1 KGHSH, CDR2 LQKENI. The CDR3 length is 15 residues. V lost 2 bases and J 2 bases, leaving 10 bases between the germline ends. CDR3 loop: CASSPASGGNQPQHF. The CDR3 coding sequence is TGTGCCAGCTCACCAGCCTCAGGGGGCAATCAGCCCCAGCATTTT.

V is TRBV27 and J is TRBJ1-3; D unresolved. This CDR3 is built from 14 residues. The V gene's germline CDR1 is MNHEY and CDR2 SMNVEV (reference sequence). V was cut by 4 bases and J by 4 bases, with 11 bases left in between. The CDR3 sequence: CASSSGDSGNTIYF. The CDR3 DNA follows: TGTGCCAGCAGTTCCGGGGATTCCGGAAACACCATATATTTT.

CDR3 sequence reads: CASRGTGPGELFF. In DNA, the CDR3 is TGCGCCAGCAGGGGGACAGGGCCCGGGGAGCTGTTTTTT. V is TRBV10-2 and J is TRBJ2-2; 9 nucleotides line up with TRBD1. In germline, CDR1 is WSHSY, CDR2 SAAADI. After removal of 6 bases from V and 6 bases from J, the junction contained 2 bases not matched to a gene. This CDR3 has 13 amino acids.

V gene TRBV5-1 combines with J gene TRBJ1-2, with unresolved D. Trimming removed 0 bases at V and 7 bases at J, with 7 bases between. The germline V gene has CDR1 SGHRS and CDR2 YFSETQ. CDR3 length equals 12 residues. CDR3 DNA: TGCGCCAGCAGCTTGGTTGGATTTGGCTACACCTTC. Encoded protein: CASSLVGFGYTF.

The CDR3: CASSFSEGEVQDSYNEQFF. Here the CDR3 DNA reads TGTGCCAGCAGCTTCAGCGAGGGGGAAGTTCAAGACTCCTACAATGAGCAGTTCTTC. The chain joins TRBV11-3 to TRBJ2-1; tentatively, D is TRBD1 (6 bases). The CDR3 runs 19 residues. Between the trimmed V and J ends, which lost 3 bases and 0 bases, there was a span of 21 bases. Germline assignment: CDR1 SGHNT and CDR2 YENEEA.

The chain recombines TRBV9 with TRBJ1-4; D not certain. This CDR3 contains 14 residues. Germline V gene sequence: CDR1 SGDLS, CDR2 YYNGEE. The V and J ends lost 2 bases and 3 bases respectively, with 8 bases between them. The CDR3 loop reads CASSVGAANEKLFF. The DNA of the CDR3 is TGTGCCAGCAGCGTCGGTGCAGCTAATGAAAAACTGTTTTTT.

The chain combines TRBV14 with TRBJ1-5; tentative D call: TRBD1 (5 bases). CDR3 length: 15 amino acids. V was shortened by 3 bases and J by 3 bases, with 12 bases between the two germline ends. Germline loops: CDR1 SGHDN, CDR2 FVKESK. The CDR3 protein is CASSQGPGSNQPQHF. DNA for the CDR3: TGTGCCAGCAGCCAGGGACCAGGGTCCAATCAGCCCCAGCATTTT.

The chain joins TRBV24-1 to TRBJ2-1, with 11 bases fitting TRBD1. The CDR3 consists of 17 residues. Germline CDR1 KGHDR, CDR2 SFDVKD. V shed 5 bases and J 8 bases; nucleotides not matched to a gene: 13. The CDR3 sequence: CATSALSEGQGDYEQFF. The CDR3 nucleotides read TGTGCCACCAGTGCCCTTTCAGAGGGACAGGGGGACTATGAGCAGTTCTTC.

The rearrangement joins TRBV7-2 to TRBJ2-1; a possible D gene is TRBD2 (5 bases). V was clipped by 0 bases and J by 12 bases, with 12 bases between them. Germline lookup yields CDR1 SGHTA and CDR2 FQGNSA. CDR3 length equals 13 residues. Here the CDR3 reads CASSLAREGMQFF. The CDR3 DNA reads TGTGCCAGCAGCTTAGCGCGAGAGGGTATGCAGTTCTTC. Full variable domain (outside the CDR3, taken from reference TRBV7-2 and TRBJ2-1): GAGVSQSPSNKVTEKGKDVELRCDPISGHTALYWYRQSLGQGLEFLIYFQGNSAPDKSGLPSDRFSAERTGGSVSTLTIQRTQQEDSAVYLCASSLAREGMQFFGPGTRLTVL.

The V call is TRBV5-1, the J call TRBJ2-2; the D call may be TRBD1 or TRBD2 (5 bases each). Germline assignment: CDR1 SGHRS and CDR2 YFSETQ. Deletions cut 4 bases from V and 1 base from J, with 14 bases between. CDR3 length: 16 residues. DNA for the CDR3: TGCGCCAGCAGCCCTATGGGGGAAAGGAACACCGGGGAGCTGTTTTTT. Amino acids: CASSPMGERNTGELFF.

The V and J genes are TRBV24-1 and TRBJ2-5; D gene unclear. The CDR3 consists of 13 residues. The ends were cut back, 9 bases at V and 5 bases at J, with 15 bases in the middle. Germline values: CDR1 KGHDR, CDR2 SFDVKD. This chain's CDR3 is CATRPVGSETQYF. The DNA of the CDR3 is TGTGCCACCCGACCGGTGGGGTCGGAGACCCAGTACTTC.

The chain carries TRBV5-6 and TRBJ1-5; D is uncertain. The CDR3 is made up of 13 amino acids. V was cut by 4 bases and J by 9 bases, with 14 bases left in between. Per the germline V gene, CDR1 is SGHDT and CDR2 is YYEEEE. CDR3 sequence reads: CASSRAPPGPQHF. The DNA of the CDR3 is TGTGCCAGCAGCCGGGCTCCGCCTGGGCCCCAGCATTTT.

The rearrangement links TRBV18 to TRBJ2-1; D gene unclear. The CDR3 has 19 residues. CDR1 KGHSH and CDR2 LQKENI come from the germline V gene. Trimming cost V 5 bases and J 4 bases, with 27 bases left between them. DNA of the CDR3: TGTGCCAGCTCATCCACTCAAGGAGAGACGGTTACAAGGTACAATGAGCAGTTCTTC. Its protein is CASSSTQGETVTRYNEQFF.

This chain joins TRBV6-5 and TRBJ2-5, with D unclear. Germline-derived CDR1 and CDR2 are MNHEY and SVGAGI. The CDR3 contains 15 residues. The germline V and J ends were trimmed by 3 bases and 5 bases, with 16 bases remaining between them. CDR3 region: CASSYSLAPRETQYF. CDR3 nucleotides: TGTGCCAGCAGTTATAGTTTAGCTCCCAGGGAGACCCAGTACTTC.

The genes are TRBV7-6 and TRBJ2-7, with no clear D. This CDR3 region has 13 residues. CDR1 and CDR2 from the germline V gene are SGHVS and FNYEAQ. The V end was cut by 3 bases, the J end by 0 bases, with 6 bases between. This CDR3 is CASSFRSSYEQYF. In DNA, the CDR3 is TGTGCCAGCAGCTTTCGGTCCTCCTACGAGCAGTACTTC.

This clone was seen a handful of times. The chain recombines TRBV4-3 with TRBJ2-1; 10 bases agree with TRBD2. This CDR3 spans 16 amino acids. CDR1 and CDR2 (germline): LGHNA, YSLEER. Losses at the gene ends were 4 bases for V and 4 bases for J; bases not matched to a gene: 7. The CDR3 region is CASSLAGGSLYNEQFF. CDR3 nucleotide sequence: TGCGCCAGCAGCCTAGCGGGGGGATCCCTTTACAATGAGCAGTTCTTC.

A word on this clone: In the same sample, other DNA sequences code for this CDR3. This rearrangement joins TRBV9 to TRBJ2-2; D is unresolved. V was trimmed by 1 base and J by 3 bases, leaving 1 base between them. This CDR3 has 12 amino acids. The germline CDR1 and CDR2 sequences are SGDLS and YYNGEE. CDR3 residues: CASSVHTGELFF. The CDR3 DNA is TGTGCCAGCAGCGTACACACCGGGGAGCTGTTTTTT.

The chain recombines TRBV2 with TRBJ1-4; no firm D call. This CDR3 is built from 13 residues. Trimming stripped 4 bases from V and 7 bases from J, with 10 bases between. Per the germline V gene, CDR1 is SNHLY and CDR2 is FYNNEI. CDR3: CASSALLGEKLFF. In DNA form, the CDR3 reads TGTGCCAGCAGTGCTTTGTTGGGTGAAAAACTGTTTTTT.

This chain links TRBV7-9 with TRBJ2-1, with TRBD2 identical over 12 bases. The junction had 7 bases not matched to a gene; V was cut back by 5 bases and J by 8 bases. Germline V gene lookup returns CDR1 SEHNR and CDR2 FQNEAQ (reference sequence). The CDR3 runs to 15 residues. CDR3 in DNA: TGTGCCAGCAGCATTACCGGGACTAGCGGGCATGAGCAGTTCTTC. This codes for CASSITGTSGHEQFF.

The chain links TRBV29-1 to TRBJ2-6; D unclear. The CDR3 extends over 18 amino acids. The ends were cut back, 0 bases at V and 0 bases at J, with 15 bases in the middle. Germline V gene lookup returns CDR1 SQVTM and CDR2 ANQGSEA. The CDR3, as DNA: TGCAGCGTTGAAGATCGCGGCAGAGTCCTCTCTGGGGCCAACGTCCTGACTTTC. Residues: CSVEDRGRVLSGANVLTF.

V and J are TRBV7-2 and TRBJ1-3; D call uncertain. Between the trimmed V and J ends, which lost 1 base and 1 base, there was a span of 8 bases. CDR1 and CDR2 from the germline V gene are SGHTA and FQGNSA. The length of the CDR3 is 15 residues. CDR3: CASSLDWGSGNTIYF. CDR3 sequence (DNA): TGTGCCAGCAGCTTAGACTGGGGTTCTGGAAACACCATATATTTT.

Points on this clone: At the DNA level, this CDR3 is encoded by other sequences in the same sample as well. The rearrangement uses TRBV5-4 and TRBJ2-3; the D is unclear. Germline V gene data show CDR1 as SGHNT and CDR2 as YYREEE (reference sequence). Trimming shortened V by 0 bases and J by 1 base, and 9 bases separated the two germline ends. This CDR3 comprises 15 residues. CDR3 bases: TGTGCCAGCAGCTTGGGTTTAGCAGGCACAGATACGCAGTATTTT. Its protein is CASSLGLAGTDTQYF.

This chain uses TRBV7-8 with TRBJ2-7; TRBD2 matches at 11 bases. The CDR3 contains 15 residues. Germline-derived CDR1 and CDR2 are SGHVS and FQNEAQ. J was trimmed by 6 bases and V by 5 bases; bases with no gene match: 9. CDR3 in amino acids: CASSPSTSGVAEQYF. DNA of the CDR3: TGTGCCAGCAGCCCGTCGACTAGCGGGGTAGCCGAGCAGTACTTC.

Points on this clone: At one end, the junction sequence differs from germline, possibly due to a read error. This chain uses TRBV4-1 with TRBJ2-5; D uncertain. This CDR3 is 12 amino acids long. The V gene's germline CDR1 is MGHRA and CDR2 YSYEKL. CDR3 nucleotide sequence: TGCGCCAGCAGCCCACACCAAGGGACCCAGTACTTC. It codes for CASSPHQGTQYF.

CDR3 bases: TGTGCCAGCGGCAGCAGGGGGCGGTACGAGCAGTACTTC. Translation gives CASGSRGRYEQYF. The V gene is TRBV7-2, the J gene TRBJ2-7; 8 bases agree with TRBD1. The V gene end was trimmed by 8 bases and the J gene end by 4 bases; junction bases not matched to a gene: 7. Germline lookup yields CDR1 SGHTA and CDR2 FQGNSA. This CDR3 is 13 amino acids long. Combining the CDR3 with reference TRBV7-2 and TRBJ2-7 gives the whole variable domain GAGVSQSPSNKVTEKGKDVELRCDPISGHTALYWYRQSLGQGLEFLIYFQGNSAPDKSGLPSDRFSAERTGGSVSTLTIQRTQQEDSAVYLCASGSRGRYEQYFGPGTRLTVT.

The DNA of the CDR3 is TGCGCCAGCAGCCAAGTTCCAGGGGGTGGAAACACCATATATTTT. Protein product: CASSQVPGGGNTIYF. The rearrangement joins TRBV4-3 to TRBJ1-3, with 7 nucleotides matching TRBD1. CDR3 length equals 15 residues. Trimming at V came to 1 base and at J to 3 bases, leaving 3 bases not matched to a gene. CDR1 is LGHNA and CDR2 is YSLEER in the germline V gene.

The V and J genes are TRBV7-9 and TRBJ2-5; TRBD1 matches 9 bases. Trimming at V came to 2 bases and at J to 3 bases, leaving 4 bases not matched to a gene. From germline, CDR1 is SEHNR and CDR2 FQNEAQ (reference sequence). The length of the CDR3 is 15 residues. The CDR3 here is CASSLSGTGKETQYF. As DNA, the CDR3 is TGTGCCAGCAGCTTATCCGGGACAGGGAAAGAGACCCAGTACTTC.

The chain combines TRBV19 with TRBJ2-7, with D possibly being TRBD2 (6 bases). The V gene lost 8 bases and the J gene lost 1 base, with 15 bases spanning the gap. The V gene's germline CDR1 is LNHDA and CDR2 SQIVND (reference sequence). The CDR3 spans 14 residues. In nucleotides, the CDR3 is TGTGCCAGTCGTGCAGGACTAAATTCCTACGAGCAGTACTTC. Its translation: CASRAGLNSYEQYF.